The entry below gives a single T cell receptor beta chain sequence along with its context. Its antigen is as yet unknown. Method: immunoSEQ multiplex PCR; TCRdb's copy keeps in-frame clones and lacks some. Here the sample spans about 33,000 clones, under 95% being singletons. Time point described: new active TB diagnosis, blood taken before or within 7 days of starting treatment. The record originates from a study of T cells in tuberculosis. Overall study: Within 7 days of starting treatment, or before, PBMC were stored.

Study results and limitations: Classification accuracy was 87% (AUROC 0.85 to 0.95) with the GMM-specific repertoire.

This sequence originates from an adult with tuberculosis. Some clones in this sample may be carry-over from other donors' samples. The specimen comprised PBMCs, sampled at tuberculosis diagnosis.

In DNA, the CDR3 is TGTGCCAGCTCAACCTTAGGGGGATCCTACAATGAGCAGTTCTTC. Translated, it gives CASSTLGGSYNEQFF. This chain joins TRBV19 and TRBJ2-1, with D tentatively TRBD1 (6 bases). V lost 9 bases and J 1 base, leaving 16 bases between the germline ends. Germline V gene lookup returns CDR1 LNHDA and CDR2 SQIVND (reference sequence). This CDR3 has 15 amino acids.